The entry that follows covers one TCR beta chain sequence. As handled by the study authors: From reference gene primer amplification, estimates of nucleated cell counts were derived. Sequencing was performed with immunoSEQ multiplex PCR; in TCRdb, only in-frame clones are kept and a portion is missing. The D gene and trimming were derived from the DNA, and the V and J assignments and clone size from that table. The sample includes 30,000 to 45,000 clones, more than 70% seen only once; the top ten take 33%. The sample comes from a study of blood T cell repertoires in COVID-19. The wider study: Both acute and convalescent COVID-19 samples were obtained from the United States, Italy and Spain. PBMCs, B-cell-depleted T cells, or T cells were the source of the cDNA or gDNA that made up the material.

Germline V gene data show CDR1 as MDHEN and CDR2 as SYDVKM. The CDR3 runs 10 residues. The V end was cut by 8 bases, the J end by 13 bases, with 12 bases between. Sequenced sample: peripheral blood. V gene TRBV28 combines with J gene TRBJ2-1; D might be TRBD1 (6 bases). This TCR came from a man aged 55 to 70 with acute or convalescent COVID-19. The CDR3 nucleotides read TGTGCCAGCGGGAAACAGGGACAGTTCTTC. Its translation: CASGKQGQFF.